This paragraph reports one T cell receptor (beta chain). Single viable CD3+CD4+CD8-CD45RO+ cells were sorted as the memory CD4+ T cells. In the authors' workflow: Out-of-frame sequences were removed, leaving a few million distinct TCRbeta sequences. The table came from immunoSEQ multiplex PCR; TCRdb's copy has only in-frame clones and leaves some out. Clonal size and the V and J genes are those of that table, whereas D and trimming came from the DNA. The sample lists nearly 50,000 clones, about 77% occurring once. The sample is drawn from a study of memory CD4+ T cells and cytomegalovirus serostatus. Study context: Healthy Belgian adult donors included fewer than 10 CMV-positive and fewer than 25 CMV-negative people.

Germline values: CDR1 SGHTA, CDR2 FQGNSA. The CDR3 contains 13 residues. V lost 4 bases and J lost 7; bases outside the gene matches: 5. This chain joins TRBV7-2 and TRBJ2-3, with TRBD1 matching 7 bases. The receptor was isolated from an adult in good health and CMV-seronegative. Specimen: memory CD4+ T cells from blood. CDR3 DNA sequence: TGTGCCAGCAGCTCCCGACAGGGACATACGCAGTATTTT. Amino acids: CASSSRQGHTQYF. Supplemented by reference TRBV7-2 and TRBJ2-3, the full variable domain reads GAGVSQSPSNKVTEKGKDVELRCDPISGHTALYWYRQSLGQGLEFLIYFQGNSAPDKSGLPSDRFSAERTGGSVSTLTIQRTQQEDSAVYLCASSSRQGHTQYFGPGTRLTVL.